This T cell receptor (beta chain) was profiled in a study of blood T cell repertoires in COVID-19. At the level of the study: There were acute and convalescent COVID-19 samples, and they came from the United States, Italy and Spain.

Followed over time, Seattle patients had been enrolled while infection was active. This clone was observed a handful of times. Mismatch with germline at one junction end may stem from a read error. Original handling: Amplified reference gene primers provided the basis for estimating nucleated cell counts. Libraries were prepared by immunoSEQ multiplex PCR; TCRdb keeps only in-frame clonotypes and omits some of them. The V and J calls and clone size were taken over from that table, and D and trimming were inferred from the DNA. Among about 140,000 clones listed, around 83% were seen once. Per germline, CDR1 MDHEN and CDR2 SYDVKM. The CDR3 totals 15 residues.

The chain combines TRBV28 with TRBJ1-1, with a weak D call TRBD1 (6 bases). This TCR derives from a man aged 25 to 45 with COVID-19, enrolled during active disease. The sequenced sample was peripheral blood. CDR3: CASRLKQGWNTEAFF. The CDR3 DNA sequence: TGTGCCAGCCGTTTAAAACAGGGATGGAACACTGAAGCTTTCTTT. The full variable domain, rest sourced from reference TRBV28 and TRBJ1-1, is DVKVTQSSRYLVKRTGEKVFLECVQDMDHENMFWYRQDPGLGLRLIYFSYDVKMKEKGDIPEGYSVSREKKERFSLILESASTNQTSMYLCASRLKQGWNTEAFFGQGTRLTVV.